This passage covers 20 T cell receptor beta chains from one sample sequenced in a study of somatic mutations in cytotoxic T cells in rheumatoid arthritis. The protocol was immunoSEQ multiplex PCR, while the TCRdb copy is restricted to in-frame clones and leaves out a portion. The data hold 15,000 to 20,000 clones, with over 70% observed a single time. The specimen was CD8+ T cells sorted from blood. Receptor source: a woman in her fifties or sixties in good health.

V is TRBV19 and J is TRBJ2-3; 10 bases are shared with TRBD2. After removal of 5 bases from V and 1 base from J, the junction contained 9 bases not matched to a gene. The CDR3 is 17 residues long. Germline CDR1 and CDR2: LNHDA and SQIVND (reference sequence). DNA for the CDR3: TGTGCCAGTAGTCCAGCCCTTACTAGCGGGGGCACAGATACGCAGTATTTT. This gives the protein CASSPALTSGGTDTQYF.

The CDR3 DNA reads as TGTGCCAGCAGAGCAGAGAACACCGGGGAGCTGTTTTTT. Protein sequence: CASRAENTGELFF. The V and J genes are TRBV2 and TRBJ2-2; D call uncertain. Trimming cost V 6 bases and J 1 base, with 6 bases left between them. This CDR3 has 13 residues. In germline, CDR1 is SNHLY, CDR2 FYNNEI.

The rearrangement joins TRBV7-9 to TRBJ2-5, with TRBD2 identical over 9 bases. TRBJ2-7 explains the end of the DNA better; the J call may be wrong. The germline V gene encodes CDR1 SEHNR and CDR2 FQNEAQ (reference sequence). This CDR3 contains 17 residues. CDR3 sequence: CASSSRLREGPVDEQYF. Written as DNA, the CDR3 is TGTGCCAGCAGCAGCAGGTTGCGGGAGGGCCCAGTGGACGAGCAGTACTTC.

This sequence joins TRBV29-1 and TRBJ2-1, with TRBD1 identical over 7 bases. This CDR3 spans 13 amino acids. Looked up from germline, CDR1 is SQVTM and CDR2 is ANQGSEA. Trimming at V came to 5 bases and at J to 3 bases, leaving 4 bases not matched to a gene. For the CDR3, the DNA is TGCAGCGTTACAAGGACAGGCTACAATGAGCAGTTCTTC. This gives the protein CSVTRTGYNEQFF.

This clone is labeled as medium-sized. This chain connects TRBV10-2 to TRBJ2-1; D possibly corresponds to TRBD2 (6 bases). Trimming pared 4 bases from V and 0 bases from J, leaving 13 bases between. This CDR3 has 16 residues. Germline CDR1 reads WSHSY; CDR2 reads SAAADI. CDR3 in amino acids: CASSGGLPSSYNEQFF. CDR3 DNA: TGCGCCAGCAGTGGGGGACTCCCGAGCTCCTACAATGAGCAGTTCTTC.

The chain couples TRBV6-5 to TRBJ2-1; 10 nucleotides agree with TRBD2. Germline trimming cut 5 bases from V and 10 bases from J; bases unmatched to any gene: 2. CDR1 is MNHEY, CDR2 SVGAGI, per germline. This CDR3 spans 12 amino acids. The CDR3 loop is CASSELAGEQFF. The DNA for the CDR3 is TGTGCCAGCAGTGAACTAGCGGGAGAGCAGTTCTTC.

CDR3 in DNA: TGTGCCAGCGCCGGGACAGCTAATCAGCCCCAGCATTTT. Translated, it gives CASAGTANQPQHF. The gene calls are TRBV27 and TRBJ1-5, with TRBD1 matching over 7 bases. This CDR3 contains 13 residues. The V and J ends lost 8 bases and 4 bases, in that order; junction bases with no gene match: 5. Germline V gives CDR1 MNHEY, CDR2 SMNVEV (reference sequence).

The V call is TRBV19, the J call TRBJ1-6, with D possibly being TRBD1 (5 bases). Deletions cut 3 bases from V and 5 bases from J, with 5 bases between. CDR1 is LNHDA, CDR2 SQIVND, per germline (reference sequence). CDR3 length: 13 residues. This CDR3 is CASSMTDNSPLHF. CDR3 DNA: TGTGCCAGTAGTATGACAGATAATTCACCCCTCCACTTT.

V gene TRBV27 combines with J gene TRBJ2-5, with 8 bases lining up with TRBD2. Germline-derived CDR1 and CDR2 are MNHEY and SMNVEV (reference sequence). The CDR3 runs to 15 residues. Germline trimming cut 1 base from V and 2 bases from J; bases unmatched to any gene: 3. The CDR3 sequence is CASSLWASGQETQYF. DNA for the CDR3: TGTGCCAGCAGTTTATGGGCTAGCGGGCAAGAGACCCAGTACTTC.

The chain links TRBV4-1 to TRBJ1-5, with 7 bases matching TRBD1. Germline V gene lookup returns CDR1 MGHRA and CDR2 YSYEKL. V dropped 1 base and J dropped 4; count of bases not matched to a gene: 10. This CDR3 has 17 residues. The CDR3 region is CASSQVLETGINQPQHF. The CDR3 nucleotides read TGCGCCAGCAGCCAAGTACTAGAGACAGGGATAAATCAGCCCCAGCATTTT.

This sequence joins TRBV7-3 and TRBJ1-2, with TRBD1 identical over 7 bases. Germline loops: CDR1 SGHTA, CDR2 FQGTGA. The CDR3 loop spans 13 amino acids. V shed 4 bases, J shed 7 bases, and the junction held 6 bases outside the gene matches. Here the CDR3 reads CASSSTGQSGYTF. The CDR3 coding sequence is TGTGCCAGCAGCTCGACAGGGCAGAGTGGCTACACCTTC. The variable domain in full, with the rest retrieved from reference TRBV7-3 and TRBJ1-2, is GAGVSQTPSNKVTEKGKYVELRCDPISGHTALYWYRQSLGQGPEFLIYFQGTGAADDSGLPNDRFFAVRPEGSVSTLKIQRTERGDSAVYLCASSSTGQSGYTFGSGTRLTVV.

The chain links TRBV30 to TRBJ2-5; D is unclear. CDR1 is GTSNPN and CDR2 is SVGIG in the germline V gene (reference sequence). The CDR3 is 13 residues long. The V end lost 1 base, the J end lost 0 bases, and 6 bases lay between the germline ends. This CDR3 is CAWSGGYQETQYF. Written as DNA, the CDR3 is TGTGCCTGGAGTGGCGGTTACCAAGAGACCCAGTACTTC.

The rearrangement uses TRBV25-1 and TRBJ2-7, with TRBD2 matching 13 bases. This CDR3 region has 16 residues. V trimming: 4 bases; J trimming: 2 bases; junction bases outside the gene matches: 5. Germline values: CDR1 MGHDK, CDR2 SYGVNS. The CDR3 bases are TGTGCCAGCAGTGGCAACGGACTAGCGGGGGCCTACGAGCAGTACTTC. This translates into CASSGNGLAGAYEQYF.

The chain joins TRBV19 to TRBJ2-7; D is perhaps TRBD1 (6 bases). Trimming took off 4 bases at V and 3 bases at J, with 19 bases between the two ends. CDR1 is LNHDA and CDR2 is SQIVND in the germline V gene (reference sequence). This CDR3 region has 16 residues. The CDR3 here is CASSTGPDSIGYEQYF. CDR3 in DNA: TGTGCCAGTAGTACAGGGCCGGACAGTATAGGCTACGAGCAGTACTTC.

The J gene is TRBJ2-1, the V gene TRBV27; D may match TRBD1 or TRBD2 (6 bases each). V dropped 2 bases and J dropped 13 bases, with 18 bases sitting between them. CDR3 length: 14 amino acids. Germline-derived CDR1 and CDR2 are MNHEY and SMNVEV (reference sequence). The CDR3 coding sequence is TGTGCCAGCAGTTTAGTCGGGGGCGGGGTCCCACAGTTCTTC. Its protein is CASSLVGGGVPQFF.

This clone was observed once. The chain employs TRBV6-1 and TRBJ1-2; D is possibly TRBD1 (6 bases). Germline lookup yields CDR1 MNHNS and CDR2 SASEGT. V was cut by 7 bases and J by 8 bases, with 17 bases left in between. This CDR3 spans 13 amino acids. CDR3 coding DNA: TGTGCCAGCATCGTATCGGGGGGCAGAGGCTACACCTTC. The encoded protein is CASIVSGGRGYTF.

The chain employs TRBV6-5 and TRBJ2-6; tentatively, D is TRBD1 (6 bases). Germline CDR1 reads MNHEY; CDR2 reads SVGAGI. V was shortened by 6 bases and J by 4 bases, with 13 bases between the two germline ends. This CDR3 region has 15 residues. CDR3 DNA sequence: TGTGCCAGCAGGATTCAGGGGTCGGGGGCCAACGTCCTGACTTTC. It encodes CASRIQGSGANVLTF.

The genes are TRBV30 and TRBJ1-1; no definite D call. Between the trimmed V and J ends, which lost 8 bases and 4 bases, there was a span of 17 bases. CDR1 is GTSNPN, CDR2 SVGIG, per germline (reference sequence). The CDR3 runs 13 residues. This CDR3 reads CAEVGLKSTEAFF. The CDR3 nucleotides are TGTGCCGAAGTCGGCCTCAAGAGCACTGAAGCTTTCTTT.

The gene calls are TRBV6-1 and TRBJ1-4; D not resolved. V was trimmed by 3 bases and J by 13 bases, leaving 9 bases between them. CDR1 MNHNS and CDR2 SASEGT come from the germline V gene. The CDR3 length is 11 residues. The CDR3 spells CASSDSSGLFF. The CDR3 DNA sequence: TGTGCCAGCAGTGATTCGTCTGGACTGTTTTTT.

The V and J genes are TRBV5-6 and TRBJ2-3; D is uncertain. The ends were cut back, 4 bases at V and 5 bases at J, with 8 bases in the middle. Germline V lookup: CDR1 SGHDT, CDR2 YYEEEE. The CDR3 extends over 12 amino acids. CDR3 DNA sequence: TGTGCCAGCAGCGAGATAGGAGATACGCAGTATTTT. Its translation is CASSEIGDTQYF.